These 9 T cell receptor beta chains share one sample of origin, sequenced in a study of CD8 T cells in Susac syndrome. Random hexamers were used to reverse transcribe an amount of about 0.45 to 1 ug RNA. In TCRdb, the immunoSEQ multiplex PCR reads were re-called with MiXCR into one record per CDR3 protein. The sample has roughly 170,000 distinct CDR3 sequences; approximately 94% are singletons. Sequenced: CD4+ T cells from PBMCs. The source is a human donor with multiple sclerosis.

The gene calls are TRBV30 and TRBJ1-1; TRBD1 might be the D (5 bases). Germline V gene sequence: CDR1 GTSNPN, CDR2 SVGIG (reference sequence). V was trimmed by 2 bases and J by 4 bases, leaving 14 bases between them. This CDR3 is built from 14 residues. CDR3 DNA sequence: TGTGCCTGGAGTCCAGATCAGGGTGTCACTGAAGCTTTCTTT. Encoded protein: CAWSPDQGVTEAFF.

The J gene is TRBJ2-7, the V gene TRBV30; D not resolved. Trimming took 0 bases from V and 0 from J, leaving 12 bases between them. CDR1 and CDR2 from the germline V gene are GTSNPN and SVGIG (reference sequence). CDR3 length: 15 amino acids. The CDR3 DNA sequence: TGTGCCTGGAGTGTAGGGTCGAGAGCCTCCTACGAGCAGTACTTC. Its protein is CAWSVGSRASYEQYF.

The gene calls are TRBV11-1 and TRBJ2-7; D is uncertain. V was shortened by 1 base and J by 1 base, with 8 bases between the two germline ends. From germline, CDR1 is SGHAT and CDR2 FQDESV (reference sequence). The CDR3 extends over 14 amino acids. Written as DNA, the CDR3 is TGTGCCAGCAGCTTAGTCGGCGGATCCTACGAGCAGTACTTC. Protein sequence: CASSLVGGSYEQYF.

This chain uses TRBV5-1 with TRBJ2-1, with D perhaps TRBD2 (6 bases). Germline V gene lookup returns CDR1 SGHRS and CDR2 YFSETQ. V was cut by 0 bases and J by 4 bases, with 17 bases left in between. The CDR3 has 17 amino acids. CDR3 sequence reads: CASSLAFSGEKYNEQFF. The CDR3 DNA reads TGCGCCAGCAGCTTGGCCTTTTCGGGAGAAAAGTACAATGAGCAGTTCTTC.

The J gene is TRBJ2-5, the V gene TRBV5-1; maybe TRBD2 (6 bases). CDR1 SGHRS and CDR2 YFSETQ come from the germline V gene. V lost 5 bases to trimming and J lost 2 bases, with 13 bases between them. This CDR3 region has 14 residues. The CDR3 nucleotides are TGCGCCAGCAGGACTAGAGTGGGACAAGAGACCCAGTACTTC. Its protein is CASRTRVGQETQYF.

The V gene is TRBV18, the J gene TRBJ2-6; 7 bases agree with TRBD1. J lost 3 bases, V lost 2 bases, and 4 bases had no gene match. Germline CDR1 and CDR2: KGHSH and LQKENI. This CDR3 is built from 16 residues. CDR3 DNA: TGTGCCAGCTCACCAACAGGGGAAGGTGGGGCCAACGTCCTGACTTTC. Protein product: CASSPTGEGGANVLTF.

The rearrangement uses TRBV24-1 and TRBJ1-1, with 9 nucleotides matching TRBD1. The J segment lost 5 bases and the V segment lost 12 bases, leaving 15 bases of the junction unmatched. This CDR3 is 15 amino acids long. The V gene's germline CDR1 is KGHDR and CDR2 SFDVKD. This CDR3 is CASRENRGRYTEAFF. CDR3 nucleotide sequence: TGTGCCTCCCGAGAAAACAGGGGGCGGTATACTGAAGCTTTCTTT.

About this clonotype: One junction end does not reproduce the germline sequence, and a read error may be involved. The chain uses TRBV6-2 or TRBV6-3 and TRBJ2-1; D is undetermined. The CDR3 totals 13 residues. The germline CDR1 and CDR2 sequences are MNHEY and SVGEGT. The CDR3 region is CASSYRVSNEQSF. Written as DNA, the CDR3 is TGTGCCAGCAGTTACAGGGTATCCAATGAGCAGTCCTTC.

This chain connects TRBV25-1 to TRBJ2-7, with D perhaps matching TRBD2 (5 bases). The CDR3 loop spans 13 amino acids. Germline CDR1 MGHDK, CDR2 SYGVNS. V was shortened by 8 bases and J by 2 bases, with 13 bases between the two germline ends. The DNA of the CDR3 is TGTGCCAGCCGCCGCGAGGGTACCTACGAGCAGTACTTC. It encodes CASRREGTYEQYF.